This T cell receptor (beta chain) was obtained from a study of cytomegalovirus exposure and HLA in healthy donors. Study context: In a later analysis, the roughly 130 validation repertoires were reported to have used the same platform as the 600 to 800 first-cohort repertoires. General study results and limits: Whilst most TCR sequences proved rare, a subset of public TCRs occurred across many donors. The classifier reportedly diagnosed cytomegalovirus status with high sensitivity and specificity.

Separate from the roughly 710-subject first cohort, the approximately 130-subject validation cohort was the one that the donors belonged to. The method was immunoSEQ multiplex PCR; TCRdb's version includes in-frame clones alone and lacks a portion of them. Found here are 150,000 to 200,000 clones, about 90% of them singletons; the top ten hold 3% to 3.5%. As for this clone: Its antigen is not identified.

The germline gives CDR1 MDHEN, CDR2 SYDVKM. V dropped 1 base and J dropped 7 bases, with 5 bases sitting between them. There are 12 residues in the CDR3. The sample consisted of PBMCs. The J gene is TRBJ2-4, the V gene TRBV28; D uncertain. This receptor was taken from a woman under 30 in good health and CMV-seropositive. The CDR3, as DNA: TGTGCCAGCAGTTTATCTTTTAACATTCAGTACTTC. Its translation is CASSLSFNIQYF.